These T cell receptor beta chains were read from a single sample in a study of cytomegalovirus exposure and HLA in healthy donors. Clones were read by immunoSEQ multiplex PCR, and TCRdb kept only the in-frame ones, dropping some. The sample gives 65,000 or so clones, approximately 80% of which show up once; about 3.6% is in the top ten. Specimen: PBMCs. Receptors were obtained from a woman aged 40 to 50 in good health and CMV-seropositive. Each CDR3 is given with its conserved first and last residue. Each record gives: J gene, V gene, D gene, clone size, CDR3 protein, CDR3 DNA. The D gene is left open where the match is weak. Rows give clone size only sometimes, using once, few, many, or a class for an expanded clone.

j_gene: TRBJ2-7; v_gene: TRBV6-6; d_gene: -; abundance: -; CDR3aa: CASSYTTGNEQYF; CDR3nt: TGTGCCAGCAGTTACACTACAGGGAACGAGCAGTACTTC
j_gene: TRBJ2-4; v_gene: TRBV29-1; d_gene: -; abundance: once; CDR3aa: CSVNPANKNIQYF; CDR3nt: TGCAGCGTTAATCCAGCGAATAAAAACATTCAGTACTTC
j_gene: TRBJ2-7; v_gene: TRBV6-5; d_gene: -; abundance: -; CDR3aa: CASSELREFPEQYF; CDR3nt: TGTGCCAGCAGTGAGTTGAGGGAGTTCCCCGAGCAGTACTTC
j_gene: TRBJ1-2; v_gene: TRBV6-1; d_gene: TRBD1; abundance: -; CDR3aa: CASTLSPDRGYGYTF; CDR3nt: TGTGCCAGCACCCTCTCCCCCGACAGGGGCTATGGCTACACCTTC
j_gene: TRBJ2-3; v_gene: TRBV30; d_gene: -; abundance: -; CDR3aa: CAWRFYTDTQYF; CDR3nt: TGTGCCTGGAGATTTTACACAGATACGCAGTATTTT
j_gene: TRBJ1-4; v_gene: TRBV7-6; d_gene: -; abundance: -; CDR3aa: CASSLHREQEKLFF; CDR3nt: TGTGCCAGCAGCTTACACAGGGAGCAAGAAAAACTGTTTTTT
j_gene: TRBJ2-7; v_gene: TRBV6-5; d_gene: -; abundance: -; CDR3aa: CASSYSGASPYEQYF; CDR3nt: TGTGCCAGCAGTTACTCGGGGGCCAGCCCCTACGAGCAGTACTTC
j_gene: TRBJ1-2; v_gene: TRBV27; d_gene: TRBD1; abundance: -; CDR3aa: CASSFRQGAHGYTF; CDR3nt: TGTGCCAGCAGTTTTCGACAGGGGGCGCATGGCTACACCTTC
j_gene: TRBJ1-2; v_gene: TRBV2; d_gene: -; abundance: -; CDR3aa: CASSGHFPANYGYTF; CDR3nt: TGTGCCAGCAGTGGGCATTTCCCCGCTAACTATGGCTACACCTTC
j_gene: TRBJ2-2; v_gene: TRBV10-3; d_gene: TRBD1; abundance: -; CDR3aa: CAISVIPGQARTGELFF; CDR3nt: TGTGCCATCAGTGTGATTCCGGGACAGGCTCGGACCGGGGAGCTGTTTTTT
j_gene: TRBJ2-7; v_gene: TRBV9; d_gene: -; abundance: -; CDR3aa: CASSVAGSSGGGQYF; CDR3nt: TGTGCCAGCAGCGTAGCTGGGTCTAGCGGAGGGGGGCAGTACTTC
j_gene: TRBJ2-5; v_gene: TRBV5-1; d_gene: -; abundance: -; CDR3aa: CASSLVGQLQETQYF; CDR3nt: TGCGCCAGCAGCTTGGTGGGGCAGCTCCAAGAGACCCAGTACTTC
j_gene: TRBJ1-2; v_gene: TRBV7-8; d_gene: TRBD1; abundance: -; CDR3aa: CASSSPTGGGVYGYTF; CDR3nt: TGTGCCAGCAGCTCGCCGACAGGGGGAGGGGTTTATGGCTACACCTTC
j_gene: TRBJ1-2; v_gene: TRBV29-1; d_gene: -; abundance: few; CDR3aa: CSVAAGGGYTF; CDR3nt: TGCAGCGTTGCTGCGGGGGGAGGCTACACCTTC
j_gene: TRBJ1-1; v_gene: TRBV19; d_gene: -; abundance: few; CDR3aa: CASSIKDTAWTEAFF; CDR3nt: TGTGCCAGTAGTATTAAGGACACCGCTTGGACTGAAGCTTTCTTT
j_gene: TRBJ1-1; v_gene: TRBV27; d_gene: TRBD1; abundance: -; CDR3aa: CASSMDRVNTEAFF; CDR3nt: TGTGCCAGCAGTATGGACAGGGTGAACACTGAAGCTTTCTTT
j_gene: TRBJ1-3; v_gene: TRBV9; d_gene: -; abundance: -; CDR3aa: CASSSFPGNTIYF; CDR3nt: TGTGCCAGCAGCTCTTTTCCGGGAAACACCATATATTTT
j_gene: TRBJ2-2; v_gene: TRBV7-2; d_gene: -; abundance: -; CDR3aa: CASSPRTRTVTGELFF; CDR3nt: TGTGCCAGCAGCCCTAGAACCCGCACGGTCACCGGGGAGCTGTTTTTT
j_gene: TRBJ2-2; v_gene: TRBV5-1; d_gene: -; abundance: -; CDR3aa: CASRDSNTGELFF; CDR3nt: TGCGCCAGCAGAGACAGCAACACCGGGGAGCTGTTTTTT
j_gene: TRBJ2-4; v_gene: TRBV7-9; d_gene: -; abundance: few; CDR3aa: CASSGVAVLAKNIQYF; CDR3nt: TGTGCCAGCTCCGGTGTAGCGGTACTAGCCAAAAACATTCAGTACTTC
j_gene: TRBJ1-6; v_gene: TRBV23-1; d_gene: -; abundance: -; CDR3aa: CASSRRRMGTSSGLSPPLHF; CDR3nt: TGCGCCAGCAGTCGGCGACGAATGGGGACATCATCCGGGCTTAGTCCACCCCTCCACTTT
j_gene: TRBJ2-1; v_gene: TRBV29-1; d_gene: TRBD1; abundance: -; CDR3aa: CSVAQGVNNEQFF; CDR3nt: TGCAGCGTCGCCCAGGGGGTAAACAATGAGCAGTTCTTC
j_gene: TRBJ2-7; v_gene: TRBV15; d_gene: -; abundance: -; CDR3aa: CATSNQGNEQYF; CDR3nt: TGTGCCACCAGCAACCAGGGGAACGAGCAGTACTTC
j_gene: TRBJ2-7; v_gene: TRBV6-5; d_gene: TRBD2; abundance: once; CDR3aa: CASSYGLAVEQYF; CDR3nt: TGTGCCAGCAGCTACGGACTAGCGGTTGAGCAGTACTTC
j_gene: TRBJ1-6; v_gene: TRBV6-4; d_gene: -; abundance: -; CDR3aa: CAIPTKGVRSPLHF; CDR3nt: TGTGCCATTCCAACGAAGGGGGTCCGATCACCCCTCCACTTT
j_gene: TRBJ2-7; v_gene: TRBV19; d_gene: TRBD1; abundance: -; CDR3aa: CASSIFGTGNYEQYF; CDR3nt: TGTGCCAGTAGTATCTTCGGGACAGGTAACTACGAGCAGTACTTC
j_gene: TRBJ1-1; v_gene: TRBV23-1; d_gene: -; abundance: few; CDR3aa: CASSQSPSLHRVWDNTEAFF; CDR3nt: TGCGCCAGCAGTCAGTCTCCTTCCCTTCACAGGGTCTGGGACAACACTGAAGCTTTCTTT
j_gene: TRBJ1-1; v_gene: TRBV5-1; d_gene: -; abundance: -; CDR3aa: CASSSFQGGTEAFF; CDR3nt: TGCGCCAGCAGCTCGTTTCAGGGCGGCACTGAAGCTTTCTTT
j_gene: TRBJ2-7; v_gene: TRBV2; d_gene: TRBD1; abundance: -; CDR3aa: CASSGGQGRFYEQYF; CDR3nt: TGTGCCAGCAGTGGAGGACAGGGGCGATTCTACGAGCAGTACTTC
j_gene: TRBJ1-4; v_gene: TRBV6-1; d_gene: -; abundance: once; CDR3aa: CATRGTTNEKLFF; CDR3nt: TGTGCCACCCGGGGTACAACTAATGAAAAACTGTTTTTT
j_gene: TRBJ1-2; v_gene: TRBV28; d_gene: -; abundance: -; CDR3aa: CASSQLGGEDYGYTF; CDR3nt: TGTGCCAGCTCTCAACTCGGGGGGGAGGACTATGGCTACACCTTC
j_gene: TRBJ1-5; v_gene: TRBV30; d_gene: -; abundance: -; CDR3aa: CAWSVGGSDQPQHF; CDR3nt: TGTGCCTGGAGTGTAGGAGGGTCTGATCAGCCCCAGCATTTT
j_gene: TRBJ2-2; v_gene: TRBV19; d_gene: -; abundance: -; CDR3aa: CASSRSGNTGELFF; CDR3nt: TGTGCCAGTAGTCGGTCAGGGAACACCGGGGAGCTGTTTTTT
j_gene: TRBJ1-1; v_gene: TRBV7-9; d_gene: -; abundance: few; CDR3aa: CASSSGGTEAFF; CDR3nt: TGTGCCAGCAGCTCGGGGGGTACTGAAGCTTTCTTT
j_gene: TRBJ1-1; v_gene: TRBV6-6; d_gene: -; abundance: -; CDR3aa: CASSYPPTVMNTEAFF; CDR3nt: TGTGCCAGCAGTTACCCTCCGACAGTGATGAACACTGAAGCTTTCTTT
j_gene: TRBJ2-7; v_gene: TRBV2; d_gene: -; abundance: -; CDR3aa: CASSEGVGYEQYF; CDR3nt: TGTGCCAGCAGTGAAGGGGTCGGGTACGAGCAGTACTTC
j_gene: TRBJ1-4; v_gene: TRBV18; d_gene: -; abundance: -; CDR3aa: CASSPERGSGKLFF; CDR3nt: TGTGCCAGCTCACCTGAGCGGGGATCAGGGAAACTGTTTTTT
j_gene: TRBJ1-5; v_gene: TRBV4-2; d_gene: -; abundance: -; CDR3aa: CASSSRGEGNQPQHF; CDR3nt: TGTGCCAGCAGCTCCAGGGGAGAAGGAAATCAGCCCCAGCATTTT
j_gene: TRBJ2-7; v_gene: TRBV14; d_gene: TRBD1; abundance: -; CDR3aa: CASSPEQGDIEQYF; CDR3nt: TGTGCCAGCAGCCCTGAGCAGGGGGACATCGAGCAGTACTTC
j_gene: TRBJ2-3; v_gene: TRBV5-1; d_gene: -; abundance: -; CDR3aa: CASSLTTLGSGTDTQYF; CDR3nt: TGCGCCAGCAGCTTGACGACTTTGGGTAGCGGTACAGATACGCAGTATTTT
j_gene: TRBJ2-5; v_gene: TRBV4-3; d_gene: -; abundance: -; CDR3aa: CASSQQPRTGSETQYF; CDR3nt: TGCGCCAGCAGCCAGCAGCCAAGAACAGGATCCGAGACCCAGTACTTC
j_gene: TRBJ2-1; v_gene: TRBV6-1; d_gene: TRBD2; abundance: once; CDR3aa: CASSVSSGGGDEQFF; CDR3nt: TGTGCCAGCAGTGTGTCTAGCGGGGGGGGCGATGAGCAGTTCTTC